This TCR beta chain emerged from a study of T cells after yellow fever vaccination (dated 2019 in TCRdb). About the full investigation: The SMART-Seq v4 Ultra Low Input RNA kit was used to prepare libraries from fractions with low cell numbers. The cohort comprised two healthy male donors, one aged 18 to 30 and one aged 30 to 39 years. Bulk PBMC replicates and cell subsets were isolated from blood drawn at multiple timepoints before and after both primary and secondary immunization. To track T-cell clones before and after primary and booster YFV17D yellow fever vaccination, bulk TCR alpha and beta repertoires were sequenced longitudinally.

Remarks on this clonotype: The specificity of this receptor is unknown. No much larger clonotype is one base removed from it; base qualities were not supplied.

The germline V gene specifies SGHVS as CDR1 and FQNEAQ as CDR2. Counted from cysteine to phenylalanine, this CDR3 has 17 amino acids. The CDR3 DNA has 51 bases and is translated from base 1. V was cut back by 2 bases and J by 1 base, leaving a gap of 12 bases between them. TCR cDNA was synthesized by 5'RACE template switching, through which a universal primer site and unique molecular identifiers were introduced. Priming of cDNA synthesis was performed from both the TCR alpha and TCR beta constant segments. Libraries were amplified in two PCR steps, with sample barcodes and sequencing adapters added in the second step. Sequencing of libraries was performed on Illumina HiSeq 2500 (2x100 bp) or NovaSeq (2x150 bp). As for the original processing: MIGEC handled demultiplexing of reads and collapsing into UMI consensus sequences, while MiXCR performed V(D)J alignment. Vaccine-responding clonotypes were identified with edgeR using replicate PBMC samples, with FDR below 0.01 and a log2 fold change above 5 up to day 15 being required. Each bulk clonotype was labeled CD4 or CD8 based on which sequenced repertoire, CD4 or CD8, contained the clonotype at higher abundance. The raw public data were reprocessed by TCRdb itself: fastp quality trimming at Q25, MiXCR clonotype calling, in-frame beta chains only. Each record represents a unique CDR3 protein, reported with the most common genes and DNA among its rows. These V and J calls derive from TCRdb rather than the authors' analysis. For this sample there are under 550,000 distinct CDR3 sequences; 21% appear just once. Together, the top ten hold approximately 16% of the sample.

The sample's treatment or condition label is to be understood as: live attenuated yellow fever vaccine strain. At every blood-draw timepoint, two biological replicates of bulk PBMCs were collected. PBMCs were isolated from peripheral blood using a standard Ficoll-Paque protocol. TriZol was used to extract RNA from bulk PBMCs, CD4 and CD8 fractions, and dextramer-positive and dextramer-negative fractions. What the work shows at the level of the full study, not this receptor alone: Most clones expanded after primary vaccination were re-detected after the booster (approximately 95% of CD4 and approximately 85% of CD8), suggesting broad memory maintenance. A small fraction of clonotypes appeared in both the CD4 and CD8 compartments, likely as a result of convergent recombination. FACS-sorted repertoires could contain abundant contaminating clonotypes from the bulk population, so computational filtering was required. Compared with the primary T-cell response, the secondary T-cell response was faster but weaker, reaching its peak on day 5 rather than on day 15. Only two donors were included in the study, so the extent to which the findings can be generalized is limited.

The chain links TRBV7-8 with TRBJ2-6, with the D gene call left open. The material sequenced was PBMCs, taken 21 days after the first yellow fever vaccination. The sequence was obtained from a man aged 18 to 29 who received the YFV17D yellow fever vaccine. The CDR3 region: CASSLQYYLSGANVLTF. The sequenced DNA is TGTGCCAGCAGCTTACAGTACTATCTATCTGGGGCCAACGTCCTGACTTTC. With the portions outside the CDR3 filled from the reference TRBV7-8 and TRBJ2-6 genes, the complete variable region becomes GAGVSQSPRYKVAKRGQDVALRCDPISGHVSLFWYQQALGQGPEFLTYFQNEAQLDKSGLPSDRFFAERPEGSVSTLKIQRTQQEDSAVYLCASSLQYYLSGANVLTFGAGSRLTVL.